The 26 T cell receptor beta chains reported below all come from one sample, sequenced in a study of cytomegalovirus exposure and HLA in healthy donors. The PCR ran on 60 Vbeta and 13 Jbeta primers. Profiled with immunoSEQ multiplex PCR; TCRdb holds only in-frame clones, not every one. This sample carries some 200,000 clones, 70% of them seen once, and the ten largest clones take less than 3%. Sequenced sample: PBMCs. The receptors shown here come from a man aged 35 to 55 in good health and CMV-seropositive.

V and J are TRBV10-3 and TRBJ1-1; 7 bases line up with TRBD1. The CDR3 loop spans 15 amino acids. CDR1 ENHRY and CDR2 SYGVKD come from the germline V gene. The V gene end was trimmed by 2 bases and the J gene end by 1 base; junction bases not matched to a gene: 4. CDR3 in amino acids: CAISETGQANTEAFF. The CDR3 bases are TGTGCCATCAGTGAGACAGGACAGGCGAACACTGAAGCTTTCTTT.

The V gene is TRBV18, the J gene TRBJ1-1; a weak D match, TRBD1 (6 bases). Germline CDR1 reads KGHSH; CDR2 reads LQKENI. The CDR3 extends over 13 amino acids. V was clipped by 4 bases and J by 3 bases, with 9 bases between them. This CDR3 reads CASSLSGDTEAFF. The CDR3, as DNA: TGTGCCAGCTCACTATCAGGGGACACTGAAGCTTTCTTT.

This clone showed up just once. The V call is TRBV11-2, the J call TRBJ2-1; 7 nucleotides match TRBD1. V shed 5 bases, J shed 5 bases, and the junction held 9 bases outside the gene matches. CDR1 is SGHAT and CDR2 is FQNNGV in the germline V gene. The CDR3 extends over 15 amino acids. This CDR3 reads CASSPSGQANNEQFF. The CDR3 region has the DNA TGTGCCAGCAGCCCGTCCGGACAGGCGAACAATGAGCAGTTCTTC.

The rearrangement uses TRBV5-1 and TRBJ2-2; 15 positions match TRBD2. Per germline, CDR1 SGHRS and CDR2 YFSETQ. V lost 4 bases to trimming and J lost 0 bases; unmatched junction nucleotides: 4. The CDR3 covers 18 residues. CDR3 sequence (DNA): TGCGCCAGCAGCCCGGGACTAGCGGGGGGCCCGAACACCGGGGAGCTGTTTTTT. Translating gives CASSPGLAGGPNTGELFF.

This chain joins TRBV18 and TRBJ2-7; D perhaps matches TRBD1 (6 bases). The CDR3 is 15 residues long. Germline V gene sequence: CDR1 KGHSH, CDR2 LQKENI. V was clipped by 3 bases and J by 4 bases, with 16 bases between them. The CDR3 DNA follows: TGTGCCAGCTCACCGATGACAGGTTTGGAGTACGAGCAGTACTTC. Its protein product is CASSPMTGLEYEQYF. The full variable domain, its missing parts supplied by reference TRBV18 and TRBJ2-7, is NAGVMQNPRHLVRRRGQEARLRCSPMKGHSHVYWYRQLPEEGLKFMVYLQKENIIDESGMPKERFSAEFPKEGPSILRIQQVVRGDSAAYFCASSPMTGLEYEQYFGPGTRLTVT.

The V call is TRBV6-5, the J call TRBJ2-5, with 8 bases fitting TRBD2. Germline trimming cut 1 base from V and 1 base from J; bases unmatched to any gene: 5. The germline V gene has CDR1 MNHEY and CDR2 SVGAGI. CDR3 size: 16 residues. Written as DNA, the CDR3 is TGTGCCAGCAGTTACTTATTAGCGGGGTCCCAAGAGACCCAGTACTTC. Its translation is CASSYLLAGSQETQYF.

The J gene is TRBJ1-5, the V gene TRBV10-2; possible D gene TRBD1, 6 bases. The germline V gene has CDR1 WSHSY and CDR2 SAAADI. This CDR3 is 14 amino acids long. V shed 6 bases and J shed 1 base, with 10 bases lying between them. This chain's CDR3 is CASSADRSNQPQHF. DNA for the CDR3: TGCGCCAGCAGCGCCGACAGGAGCAATCAGCCCCAGCATTTT.

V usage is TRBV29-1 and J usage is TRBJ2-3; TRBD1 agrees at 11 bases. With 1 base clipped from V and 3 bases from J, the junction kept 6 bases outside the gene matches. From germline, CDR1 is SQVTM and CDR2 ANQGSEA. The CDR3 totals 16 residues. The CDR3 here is CSVEGRTGGGTDTQYF. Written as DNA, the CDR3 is TGCAGCGTTGAAGGTCGGACAGGGGGCGGAACAGATACGCAGTATTTT.

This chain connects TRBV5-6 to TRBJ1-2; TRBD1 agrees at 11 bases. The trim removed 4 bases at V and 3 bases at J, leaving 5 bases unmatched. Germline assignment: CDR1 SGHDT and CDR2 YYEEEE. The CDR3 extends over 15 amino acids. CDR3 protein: CASSPGTGGYYGYTF. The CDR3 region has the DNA TGTGCCAGCAGCCCCGGGACAGGGGGTTACTATGGCTACACCTTC.

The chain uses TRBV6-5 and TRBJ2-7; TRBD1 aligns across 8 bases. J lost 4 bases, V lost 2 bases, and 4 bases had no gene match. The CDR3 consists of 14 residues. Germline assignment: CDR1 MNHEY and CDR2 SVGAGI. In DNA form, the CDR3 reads TGTGCCAGCAGTTACCCCGGACAGGGTTACGAGCAGTACTTC. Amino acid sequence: CASSYPGQGYEQYF.

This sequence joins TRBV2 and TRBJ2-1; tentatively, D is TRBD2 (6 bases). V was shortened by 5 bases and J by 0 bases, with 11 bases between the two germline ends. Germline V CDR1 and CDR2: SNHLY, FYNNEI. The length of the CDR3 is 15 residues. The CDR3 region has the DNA TGTGCCAGCAGTCTTGACGGGGGCTCCTACAATGAGCAGTTCTTC. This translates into CASSLDGGSYNEQFF.

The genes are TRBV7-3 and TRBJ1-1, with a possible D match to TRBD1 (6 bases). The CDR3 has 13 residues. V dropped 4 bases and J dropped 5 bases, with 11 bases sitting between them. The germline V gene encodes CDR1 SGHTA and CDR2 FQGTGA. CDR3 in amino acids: CASSSQQGTEAFF. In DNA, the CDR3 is TGTGCCAGCAGCTCGCAGCAGGGGACTGAAGCTTTCTTT. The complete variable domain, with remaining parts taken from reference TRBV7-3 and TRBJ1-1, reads GAGVSQTPSNKVTEKGKYVELRCDPISGHTALYWYRQSLGQGPEFLIYFQGTGAADDSGLPNDRFFAVRPEGSVSTLKIQRTERGDSAVYLCASSSQQGTEAFFGQGTRLTVV.

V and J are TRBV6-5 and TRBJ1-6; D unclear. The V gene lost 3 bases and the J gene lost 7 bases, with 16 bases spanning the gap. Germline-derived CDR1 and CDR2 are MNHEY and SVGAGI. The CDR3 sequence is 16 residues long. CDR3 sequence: CASSYQTSGSNSPLHF. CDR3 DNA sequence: TGTGCCAGCAGTTATCAAACCTCGGGGAGCAATTCACCCCTCCACTTT.

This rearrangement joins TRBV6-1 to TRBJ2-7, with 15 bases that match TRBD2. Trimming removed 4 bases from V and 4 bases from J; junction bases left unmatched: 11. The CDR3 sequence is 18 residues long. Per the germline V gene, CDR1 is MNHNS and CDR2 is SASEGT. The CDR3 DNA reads TGTGCCAGCAGTGCCTCCGGGGGGACTAGCGGGGGGTTATACGAGCAGTACTTC. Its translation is CASSASGGTSGGLYEQYF.

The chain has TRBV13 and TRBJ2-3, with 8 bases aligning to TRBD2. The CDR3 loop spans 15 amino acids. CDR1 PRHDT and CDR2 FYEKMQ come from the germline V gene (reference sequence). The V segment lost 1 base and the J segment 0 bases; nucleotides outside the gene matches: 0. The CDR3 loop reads CASSLAGGSTDTQYF. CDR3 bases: TGTGCCAGCAGCTTAGCGGGGGGGAGCACAGATACGCAGTATTTT.

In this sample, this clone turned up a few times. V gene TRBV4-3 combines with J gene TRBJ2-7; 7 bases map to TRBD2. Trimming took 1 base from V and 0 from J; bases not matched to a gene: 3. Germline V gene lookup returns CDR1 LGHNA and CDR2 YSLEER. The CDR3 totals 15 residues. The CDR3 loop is CASSQASGSSYEQYF. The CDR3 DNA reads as TGCGCCAGCAGCCAAGCTAGCGGCAGCTCCTACGAGCAGTACTTC.

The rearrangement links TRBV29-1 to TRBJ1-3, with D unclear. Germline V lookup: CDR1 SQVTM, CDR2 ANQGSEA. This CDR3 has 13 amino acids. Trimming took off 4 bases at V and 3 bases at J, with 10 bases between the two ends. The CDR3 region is CSVASSVGNTIYF. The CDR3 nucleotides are TGCAGCGTTGCTTCCTCCGTTGGAAACACCATATATTTT.

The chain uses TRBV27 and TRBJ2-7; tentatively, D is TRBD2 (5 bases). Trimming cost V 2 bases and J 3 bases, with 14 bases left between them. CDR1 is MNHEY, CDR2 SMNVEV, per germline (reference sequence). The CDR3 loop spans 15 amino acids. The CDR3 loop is CASSLGGSRLYEQYF. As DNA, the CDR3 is TGTGCCAGCAGTTTAGGAGGCAGTCGCCTCTACGAGCAGTACTTC.

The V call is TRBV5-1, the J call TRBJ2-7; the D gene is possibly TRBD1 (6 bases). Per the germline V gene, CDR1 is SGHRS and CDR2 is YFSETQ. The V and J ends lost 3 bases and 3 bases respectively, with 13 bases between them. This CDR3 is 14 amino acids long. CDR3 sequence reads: CASSSWDTDYEQYF. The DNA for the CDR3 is TGCGCCAGCAGCTCTTGGGACACCGACTACGAGCAGTACTTC. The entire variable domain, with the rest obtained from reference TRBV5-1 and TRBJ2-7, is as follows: KAGVTQTPRYLIKTRGQQVTLSCSPISGHRSVSWYQQTPGQGLQFLFEYFSETQRNKGNFPGRFSGRQFSNSRSEMNVSTLELGDSALYLCASSSWDTDYEQYFGPGTRLTVT.

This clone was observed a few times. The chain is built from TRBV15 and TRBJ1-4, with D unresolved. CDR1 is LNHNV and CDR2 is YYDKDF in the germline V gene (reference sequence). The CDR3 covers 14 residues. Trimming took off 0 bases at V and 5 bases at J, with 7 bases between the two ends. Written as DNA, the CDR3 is TGTGCCACCAGCAGAGATCGGGGAAATGAAAAACTGTTTTTT. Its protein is CATSRDRGNEKLFF.

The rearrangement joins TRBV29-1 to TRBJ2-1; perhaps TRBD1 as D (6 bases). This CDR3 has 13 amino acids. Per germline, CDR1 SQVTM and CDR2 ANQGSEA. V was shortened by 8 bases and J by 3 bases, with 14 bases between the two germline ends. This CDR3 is CSTEQGSYNEQFF. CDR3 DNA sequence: TGCAGCACAGAACAGGGAAGCTACAATGAGCAGTTCTTC.

CDR3 sequence: CASSPGLAEETQYF. The CDR3 coding sequence is TGTGCCAGCTCACCCGGACTAGCGGAAGAGACCCAGTACTTC. V gene TRBV18 combines with J gene TRBJ2-5; TRBD2 matches 10 bases. This CDR3 region has 14 residues. Germline V lookup: CDR1 KGHSH, CDR2 LQKENI. V was pared by 3 bases and J by 3 bases, with 1 base of the junction left unmatched.

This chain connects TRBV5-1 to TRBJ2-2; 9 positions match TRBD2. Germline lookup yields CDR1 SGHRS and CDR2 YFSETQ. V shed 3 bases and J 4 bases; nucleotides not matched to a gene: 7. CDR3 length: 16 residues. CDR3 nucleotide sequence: TGCGCCAGCAGCTACGTGGGACTAGCAGGCACCGGGGAGCTGTTTTTT. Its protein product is CASSYVGLAGTGELFF. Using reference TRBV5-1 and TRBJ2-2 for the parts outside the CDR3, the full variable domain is KAGVTQTPRYLIKTRGQQVTLSCSPISGHRSVSWYQQTPGQGLQFLFEYFSETQRNKGNFPGRFSGRQFSNSRSEMNVSTLELGDSALYLCASSYVGLAGTGELFFGEGSRLTVL.

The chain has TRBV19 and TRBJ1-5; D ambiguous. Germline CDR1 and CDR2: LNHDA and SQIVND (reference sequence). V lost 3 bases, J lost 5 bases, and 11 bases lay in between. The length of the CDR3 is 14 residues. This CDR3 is CASSISGRDQPQHF. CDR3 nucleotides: TGTGCCAGTAGTATTTCGGGGAGAGATCAGCCCCAGCATTTT.

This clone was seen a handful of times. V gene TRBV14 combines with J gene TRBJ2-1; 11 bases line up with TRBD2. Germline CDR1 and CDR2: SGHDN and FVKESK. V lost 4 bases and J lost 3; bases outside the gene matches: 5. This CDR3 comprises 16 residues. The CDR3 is CASSLLTSGVYNEQFF. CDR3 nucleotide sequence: TGTGCCAGCAGCCTTCTGACTAGCGGGGTCTACAATGAGCAGTTCTTC.

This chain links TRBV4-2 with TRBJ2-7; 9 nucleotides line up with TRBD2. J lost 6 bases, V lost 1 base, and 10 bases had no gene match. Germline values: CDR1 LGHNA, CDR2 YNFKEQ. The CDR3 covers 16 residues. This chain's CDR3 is CASSQAGAGGNREQYF. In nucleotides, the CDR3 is TGTGCCAGCAGCCAAGCTGGAGCGGGGGGCAACCGCGAGCAGTACTTC.